Each of the 21 T cell receptor beta chains below was sequenced from the same sample in a study of long-term antiretroviral therapy in people with HIV. Runs used v3.0 of the immunoSEQ assay and were done at survey level. Sequenced by immunoSEQ multiplex PCR; TCRdb stores in-frame clones only, minus some. The sample lists 20,000 to 25,000 clones; about 80% were seen once. Here the sequenced sample was unsorted PBMCs, taken 1.1 years before starting antiretroviral therapy. The receptors were gathered from a woman in her 40s with HIV.

This clone has a handful of counts. This chain uses TRBV5-6 with TRBJ1-2; weak D call: TRBD1 (5 bases). The CDR3 totals 14 residues. Trimming removed 0 bases at V and 0 bases at J, with 6 bases between. In germline, CDR1 is SGHDT, CDR2 YYEEEE. The CDR3 region is CASSLVQANYGYTF. The CDR3 nucleotides read TGTGCCAGCAGCTTGGTACAGGCTAACTATGGCTACACCTTC. The entire variable domain, with the rest obtained from reference TRBV5-6 and TRBJ1-2, is as follows: DAGVTQSPTHLIKTRGQQVTLRCSPKSGHDTVSWYQQALGQGPQFIFQYYEEEERQRGNFPDRFSGHQFPNYSSELNVNALLLGDSALYLCASSLVQANYGYTFGSGTRLTVV.

This chain connects TRBV7-6 to TRBJ1-2; 7 bases align to TRBD1. The CDR3 extends over 15 amino acids. V trimming: 5 bases; J trimming: 0 bases; junction bases outside the gene matches: 6. The germline V gene encodes CDR1 SGHVS and CDR2 FNYEAQ. CDR3 nucleotide sequence: TGTGCCAGCAGCCCATTGACAGGGCCTAACTATGGCTACACCTTC. It specifies CASSPLTGPNYGYTF. The entire variable domain, with the rest obtained from reference TRBV7-6 and TRBJ1-2, is as follows: GAGVSQSPRYKVTKRGQDVALRCDPISGHVSLYWYRQALGQGPEFLTYFNYEAQQDKSGLPNDRFSAERPEGSISTLTIQRTEQRDSAMYRCASSPLTGPNYGYTFGSGTRLTVV.

The chain couples TRBV4-2 to TRBJ2-7, with 10 bases aligning to TRBD2. Germline V gene data show CDR1 as LGHNA and CDR2 as YNFKEQ. V was clipped by 0 bases and J by 6 bases; unmatched bases: 14. This CDR3 is built from 18 residues. CDR3 sequence (DNA): TGTGCCAGCAGCCAAGATCCTTTCTTGAGCGGGAGGGCCTCCGAGCAGTACTTC. This translates into CASSQDPFLSGRASEQYF.

This chain joins TRBV11-2 and TRBJ1-6; D ambiguous. The CDR3 is 13 amino acids. Trimming took 6 bases from V and 8 from J, leaving 11 bases between them. In germline, CDR1 is SGHAT, CDR2 FQNNGV. Written as DNA, the CDR3 is TGTGCCAGCAGAACCCACTGGGATTCACCCCTCCACTTT. Its protein product is CASRTHWDSPLHF.

This clone has a handful of counts. The V and J genes are TRBV30 and TRBJ1-5, with TRBD1 as a possible D gene (5 bases). CDR1 and CDR2 from the germline V gene are GTSNPN and SVGIG (reference sequence). V dropped 2 bases and J dropped 5 bases, with 10 bases sitting between them. This CDR3 is 13 amino acids long. The DNA for the CDR3 is TGTGCCTGGAGTCGGGCGGGGGATCAGCCCCAGCATTTT. The encoded protein is CAWSRAGDQPQHF.

Here the CDR3 DNA reads TGTGCCAACAGAGAACAGGGATCTGGAAACACCATATATTTT. Its translation: CANREQGSGNTIYF. J is TRBJ1-3 and V is TRBV10-3, with TRBD1 as a possible D gene (6 bases). CDR1 is ENHRY, CDR2 SYGVKD, per germline. With 10 bases removed from V and 1 base from J, the gap between germline ends came to 14 bases. CDR3 length: 14 residues.

The chain combines TRBV5-1 with TRBJ1-2; D might be TRBD1 (5 bases). There are 14 residues in the CDR3. Germline V lookup: CDR1 SGHRS, CDR2 YFSETQ. V was clipped by 3 bases and J by 4 bases, with 13 bases between them. The CDR3: CASSSSGTAYGYTF. For the CDR3, the DNA is TGCGCCAGCAGCTCTTCGGGGACGGCCTATGGCTACACCTTC.

This clone was found once. The genes are TRBV18 and TRBJ2-3; D may be TRBD2 (6 bases). The CDR3 covers 17 residues. Germline loops: CDR1 KGHSH, CDR2 LQKENI. V lost 0 bases and J 6 bases, leaving 19 bases between the germline ends. The CDR3 is CASSPPRGGSGYDTQYF. The CDR3 bases are TGTGCCAGCTCACCACCGCGGGGCGGTTCGGGATACGATACGCAGTATTTT.

This clone was seen once. The chain joins TRBV4-1 to TRBJ2-1; D is perhaps TRBD2 (5 bases). The CDR3 extends over 16 amino acids. Germline V gene sequence: CDR1 MGHRA, CDR2 YSYEKL. V was clipped by 2 bases and J by 0 bases, with 11 bases between them. The CDR3 region has the DNA TGCGCCAGCAGCCAATTCGGGGTCAGCTCCTACAATGAGCAGTTCTTC. Translating it yields CASSQFGVSSYNEQFF.

This chain connects TRBV6-1 to TRBJ1-5; D may be TRBD1 (5 bases). Germline V CDR1 and CDR2: MNHNS, SASEGT. Trimming shortened V by 8 bases and J by 0 bases, and 14 bases separated the two germline ends. The CDR3 is 15 residues long. The CDR3 coding sequence is TGTGCCAGCCAACCAGGGACCTATAGCAATCAGCCCCAGCATTTT. It is translated as CASQPGTYSNQPQHF.

This clone has only a few counts. The genes are TRBV5-6 and TRBJ2-7; D possibly corresponds to TRBD2 (5 bases). Trimming took off 2 bases at V and 2 bases at J, with 11 bases between the two ends. In germline, CDR1 is SGHDT, CDR2 YYEEEE. CDR3 size: 14 residues. CDR3 protein: CASSFELAPYEQYF. The CDR3 DNA is TGTGCCAGCAGCTTCGAGCTAGCCCCCTACGAGCAGTACTTC.

The chain combines TRBV9 with TRBJ1-2, with 10 bases that match TRBD1. V trimming: 3 bases; J trimming: 4 bases; junction bases outside the gene matches: 9. The CDR3 loop spans 16 amino acids. CDR1 and CDR2 (germline): SGDLS, YYNGEE. CDR3 sequence reads: CASSAGPGQGFYGYTF. The CDR3 nucleotides read TGTGCCAGCAGCGCCGGACCGGGACAGGGGTTCTATGGCTACACCTTC.

This clone showed up just a few times. V and J are TRBV6-6 and TRBJ1-5, with D unclear. The germline CDR1 and CDR2 sequences are MNHNY and SVGAGI (reference sequence). The CDR3 is 13 residues long. V gave up 6 bases and J gave up 4 bases, with 10 bases separating them. The CDR3 loop reads CASRQLGNQPQHF. In nucleotides, the CDR3 is TGTGCCAGCAGACAACTCGGGAATCAGCCCCAGCATTTT.

The chain employs TRBV2 and TRBJ1-6; TRBD1 might be the D (6 bases). This CDR3 region has 15 residues. In germline, CDR1 is SNHLY, CDR2 FYNNEI. With 6 bases removed from V and 0 bases from J, the gap between germline ends came to 9 bases. CDR3 loop: CASSQGSSYNSPLHF. The CDR3 bases are TGTGCCAGCAGCCAGGGGAGCTCCTATAATTCACCCCTCCACTTT.

This chain connects TRBV2 to TRBJ1-2, with D perhaps TRBD1 (5 bases). V was cut by 6 bases and J by 2 bases, with 13 bases left in between. The CDR3 is 14 amino acids. The germline gives CDR1 SNHLY, CDR2 FYNNEI. CDR3 sequence reads: CASRRGISNYGYTF. CDR3 DNA sequence: TGTGCCAGCAGGAGGGGTATCTCAAACTATGGCTACACCTTC.

The V call is TRBV30, the J call TRBJ1-1, with no clear D. This CDR3 has 12 residues. The germline V gene has CDR1 GTSNPN and CDR2 SVGIG (reference sequence). The V gene lost 4 bases and the J gene lost 0 bases, with 6 bases spanning the gap. CDR3: CAWKQMNTEAFF. The CDR3 region has the DNA TGTGCCTGGAAGCAGATGAACACTGAAGCTTTCTTT.

The chain joins TRBV5-1 to TRBJ2-2, with D possibly being TRBD2 (6 bases). CDR3 length equals 16 residues. Germline V gene sequence: CDR1 SGHRS, CDR2 YFSETQ. Trimming removed 0 bases at V and 4 bases at J, with 13 bases between. The CDR3 here is CASSLAPLAGTGELFF. The CDR3 bases are TGCGCCAGCAGCTTGGCCCCACTAGCAGGCACCGGGGAGCTGTTTTTT.

This clone was seen only a few times. This sequence joins TRBV19 and TRBJ2-7, with D unclear. This CDR3 is built from 13 residues. Looked up from germline, CDR1 is LNHDA and CDR2 is SQIVND (reference sequence). V was pared by 7 bases and J by 3 bases, with 13 bases between. DNA for the CDR3: TGTGCCAGTACTGAGACTTCTGGCTACGAGCAGTACTTC. It translates to CASTETSGYEQYF. The variable domain in full, completed from reference TRBV19 and TRBJ2-7, reads DGGITQSPKYLFRKEGQNVTLSCEQNLNHDAMYWYRQDPGQGLRLIYYSQIVNDFQKGDIAEGYSVSREKKESFPLTVTSAQKNPTAFYLCASTETSGYEQYFGPGTRLTVT.

This clone was picked up a small number of times. CDR3 sequence (DNA): TGTGCCAGCAGCGGACAGGGGGCTAATGAAAAACTGTTTTTT. This encodes CASSGQGANEKLFF. The chain is built from TRBV21-1 and TRBJ1-4; the table's D call, TRBD1, was not checked against the DNA. TRBV21-1 is shown as a pseudogene. This CDR3 has 14 residues.

The chain combines TRBV5-1 with TRBJ2-1; tentatively, D is TRBD2 (6 bases). Germline V lookup: CDR1 SGHRS, CDR2 YFSETQ. The CDR3 spans 14 residues. Trimming cost V 2 bases and J 4 bases, with 10 bases left between them. CDR3 sequence (DNA): TGCGCCAGCAGCTTTAGCGGACCGTACAATGAGCAGTTCTTC. Translating gives CASSFSGPYNEQFF.

The J gene is TRBJ1-2, the V gene TRBV5-5; a possible D gene is TRBD1 (5 bases). The germline CDR1 and CDR2 sequences are SGHKS and YYEKEE (reference sequence). The CDR3 extends over 14 amino acids. With 0 bases removed from V and 1 base from J, the gap between germline ends came to 7 bases. The CDR3 DNA is TGTGCCAGCAGCTTGGACAGGCTTAACTATGGCTACACCTTC. Protein sequence: CASSLDRLNYGYTF.